Following are 3 T cell receptor beta chains from one sample sequenced in a study of graft-versus-host responses after intestinal transplantation (TCRdb year 2021). The library was prepared using the immunoSEQ multiplex PCR assay. TCRdb provides this immuneACCESS table in a form limited to in-frame rearrangements. Some clones are lacking; in checked studies, under half of them reflect an unresolved V gene, and why the rest are absent is not known. The sample table shows more than 90,000 clones, and around nine tenths are seen once. The ten biggest clones cover approximately 0.22% of the sample. These TCRs' antigens remain unknown. This specimen's time point label, interpreted: cells obtained before transplantation from donor or recipient. Sample: unstimulated CD4+ T cells sorted from spleen or lymph node cells, taken before transplant. These receptor sequences come from a human donor who was the organ donor for an intestinal transplant.

The genes are TRBV5-4 and TRBJ2-6, with D perhaps matching TRBD1 (5 bases). Germline V gene sequence: CDR1 SGHNT, CDR2 YYREEE (reference sequence). The CDR3 runs to 16 residues. The ends were cut back, 3 bases at V and 4 bases at J, with 14 bases in the middle. This CDR3 is CASSYIGATGANVLTF. The CDR3 coding sequence is TGTGCCAGCAGCTACATTGGGGCTACCGGGGCCAACGTCCTGACTTTC.

This sequence joins TRBV5-1 and TRBJ2-1; D not certain. The germline V gene encodes CDR1 SGHRS and CDR2 YFSETQ. Trimming pared 0 bases from V and 3 bases from J, leaving 7 bases between. The CDR3 sequence is 14 residues long. CDR3 sequence: CASSLEPLYNEQFF. The CDR3 DNA sequence: TGCGCCAGCAGCTTGGAGCCTCTCTACAATGAGCAGTTCTTC.

In its sample, this clone was seen once. The rearrangement uses TRBV19 and TRBJ2-1; D is uncertain. Trimming removed 3 bases at V and 3 bases at J, with 6 bases between. CDR1 is LNHDA, CDR2 SQIVND, per germline (reference sequence). This CDR3 is built from 13 residues. CDR3 sequence reads: CASSMGNYNEQFF. In nucleotides, the CDR3 is TGTGCCAGTAGTATGGGGAACTACAATGAGCAGTTCTTC.